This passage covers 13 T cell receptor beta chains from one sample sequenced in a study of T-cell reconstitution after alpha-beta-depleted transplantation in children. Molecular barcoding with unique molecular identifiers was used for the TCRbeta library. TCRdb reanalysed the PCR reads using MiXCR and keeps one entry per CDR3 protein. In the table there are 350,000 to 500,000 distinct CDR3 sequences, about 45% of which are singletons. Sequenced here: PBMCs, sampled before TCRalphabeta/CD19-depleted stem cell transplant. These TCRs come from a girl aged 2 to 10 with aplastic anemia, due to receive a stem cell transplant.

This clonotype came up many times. The CDR3 loop is CASSLMSASSTDTQYF. CDR3 DNA: TGTGCCAGCAGTTTAATGAGCGCCTCTAGCACAGATACGCAGTATTTT. The chain carries TRBV28 and TRBJ2-3; D gene ambiguous. The CDR3 runs to 16 residues. Germline assignment: CDR1 MDHEN and CDR2 SYDVKM. Trimming took 2 bases from V and 0 from J, leaving 12 bases between them.

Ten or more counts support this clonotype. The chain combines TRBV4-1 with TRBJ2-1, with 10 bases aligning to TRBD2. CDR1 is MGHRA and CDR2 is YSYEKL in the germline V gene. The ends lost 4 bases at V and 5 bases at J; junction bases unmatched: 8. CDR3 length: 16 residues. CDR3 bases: TGCGCCAGCAGCCGCCTACTAGCGGGAACTAACAATGAGCAGTTCTTC. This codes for CASSRLLAGTNNEQFF.

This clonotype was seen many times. The CDR3 DNA follows: TGTGCCAGCAGTTACCTAGCGGGATCAAACGAGCAGTACTTC. The encoded protein is CASSYLAGSNEQYF. The chain carries TRBV3-1 and TRBJ2-7; 9 positions match TRBD2. Looked up from germline, CDR1 is LGHDT and CDR2 is YNNKEL (reference sequence). V was pared by 6 bases and J by 5 bases, with 8 bases of the junction left unmatched. The CDR3 covers 14 residues.

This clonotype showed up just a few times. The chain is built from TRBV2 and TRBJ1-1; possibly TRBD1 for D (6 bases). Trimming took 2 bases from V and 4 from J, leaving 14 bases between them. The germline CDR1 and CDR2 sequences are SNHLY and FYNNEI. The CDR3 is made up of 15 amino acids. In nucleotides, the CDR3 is TGTGCCAGCAGTGAAAAAGGAGGACAGTTCACTGAAGCTTTCTTT. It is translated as CASSEKGGQFTEAFF.

The CDR3 bases are TGCGCCAGCAGCTTGGTTGACAGAGGCCAAGAGACCCAGTACTTC. Translated: CASSLVDRGQETQYF. This chain connects TRBV5-1 to TRBJ2-5; TRBD1 is a possible D gene (5 bases). CDR3 length: 15 amino acids. V was cut by 0 bases and J by 1 base, with 10 bases left in between. Germline V gives CDR1 SGHRS, CDR2 YFSETQ.

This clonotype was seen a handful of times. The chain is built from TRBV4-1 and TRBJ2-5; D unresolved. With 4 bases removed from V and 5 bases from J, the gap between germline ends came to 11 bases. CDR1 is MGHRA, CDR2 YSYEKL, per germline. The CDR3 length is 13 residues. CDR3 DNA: TGCGCCAGCAGCCTCGTCCTTTTGGAGACCCAGTACTTC. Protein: CASSLVLLETQYF.

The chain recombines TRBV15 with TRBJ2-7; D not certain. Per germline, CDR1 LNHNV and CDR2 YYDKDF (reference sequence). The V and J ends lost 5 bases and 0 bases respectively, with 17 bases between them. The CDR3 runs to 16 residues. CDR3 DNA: TGTGCCACCAGCGGAGTGATGGCGCAGCACTCCTACGAGCAGTACTTC. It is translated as CATSGVMAQHSYEQYF.

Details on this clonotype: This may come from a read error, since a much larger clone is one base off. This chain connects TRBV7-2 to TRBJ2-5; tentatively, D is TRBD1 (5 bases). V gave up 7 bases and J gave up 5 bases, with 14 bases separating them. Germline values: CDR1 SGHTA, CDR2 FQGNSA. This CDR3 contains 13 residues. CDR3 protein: CASTTYGHETQYF. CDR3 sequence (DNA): TGTGCCAGCACCACTTACGGACATGAGACCCAGTACTTC. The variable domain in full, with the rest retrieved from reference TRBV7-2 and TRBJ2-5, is GAGVSQSPSNKVTEKGKDVELRCDPISGHTALYWYRQSLGQGLEFLIYFQGNSAPDKSGLPSDRFSAERTGGSVSTLTIQRTQQEDSAVYLCASTTYGHETQYFGPGTRLLVL.

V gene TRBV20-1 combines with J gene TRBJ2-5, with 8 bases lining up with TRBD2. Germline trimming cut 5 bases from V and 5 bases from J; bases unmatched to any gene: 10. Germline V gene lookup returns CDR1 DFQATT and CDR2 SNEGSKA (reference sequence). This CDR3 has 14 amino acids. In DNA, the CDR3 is TGCAGTGCTGGTAGCGGGATGGGGGGGGAGACCCAGTACTTC. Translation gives CSAGSGMGGETQYF.

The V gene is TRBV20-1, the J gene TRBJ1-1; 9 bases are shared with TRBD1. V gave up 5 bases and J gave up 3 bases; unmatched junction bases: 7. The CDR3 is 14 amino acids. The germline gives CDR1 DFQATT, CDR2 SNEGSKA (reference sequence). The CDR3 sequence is CSAPGTGRHTEAFF. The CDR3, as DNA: TGCAGTGCTCCCGGGACAGGGAGACACACTGAAGCTTTCTTT.

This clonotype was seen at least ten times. The CDR3 sequence: CASSHGQRPQPQHF. The DNA of the CDR3 is TGTGCCAGCAGCCACGGACAGAGACCTCAGCCCCAGCATTTT. This chain uses TRBV7-9 with TRBJ1-5; D is possibly TRBD1 (6 bases). This CDR3 is 14 amino acids long. Trimming shortened V by 5 bases and J by 6 bases, and 14 bases separated the two germline ends. In germline, CDR1 is SEHNR, CDR2 FQNEAQ (reference sequence).

CDR3: CASSLREGTNYEQYF. The CDR3 DNA sequence: TGTGCCAGCAGTTTGAGGGAGGGGACTAACTACGAGCAGTACTTC. The V call is TRBV28, the J call TRBJ2-7; 7 bases are shared with TRBD2. The CDR3 has 15 residues. Per the germline V gene, CDR1 is MDHEN and CDR2 is SYDVKM. After removal of 3 bases from V and 3 bases from J, the junction contained 8 bases not matched to a gene.

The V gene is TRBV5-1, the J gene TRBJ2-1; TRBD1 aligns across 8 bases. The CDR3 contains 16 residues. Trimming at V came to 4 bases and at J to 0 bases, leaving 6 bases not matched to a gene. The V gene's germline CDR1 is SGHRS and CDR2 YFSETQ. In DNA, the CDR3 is TGCGCCAGCAGCACCGGGACAGGCGGCTCCTACAATGAGCAGTTCTTC. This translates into CASSTGTGGSYNEQFF. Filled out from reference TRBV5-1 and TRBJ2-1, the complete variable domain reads KAGVTQTPRYLIKTRGQQVTLSCSPISGHRSVSWYQQTPGQGLQFLFEYFSETQRNKGNFPGRFSGRQFSNSRSEMNVSTLELGDSALYLCASSTGTGGSYNEQFFGPGTRLTVL.